This TCR beta chain was obtained from a study of vaccination and CD4 T cells after COVID-19. As for the study in general: Post-vaccine sample collection happened at a median of around 77 days after dose two, ranging 14 to 241. The study's findings and limits: A median of about 90% of reactive clones, in convalescent patients, became evident only post-vaccination.

CD4+ T cells that had been cultured provided DNA sequenced with the Oncomine TCR Beta short-read assay. TCRdb independently ran MiXCR on the PCR reads; one entry per CDR3 protein. This sample has approximately 19,000 distinct CDR3 sequences, with just over 60% found just once. Note on this clonotype: What it recognizes is unknown.

The V end lost 3 bases, the J end lost 4 bases, and 12 bases lay between the germline ends. Looked up from germline, CDR1 is SGHDN and CDR2 is FVKESK. The CDR3 is 14 amino acids. Stated treatment: approximately 11-day PBMC culture with coronavirus spike peptide pools or control peptides (ViraFEST assay). After being plated at around 2 million per well, PBMCs were cultured with 9.5 to 10 IU/ml IL-2 and approximately 10 ug/ml peptide pools. The authors replaced half the medium with fresh IL-2 medium on days 3 and 7. The source material was CD4+ T cells from blood, cultured in vitro. The gene calls are TRBV14 and TRBJ1-1; D unclear. The clonotype comes from a human donor who had recovered from COVID-19. The CDR3 here is CASSHHGAGTEAFF. In DNA, the CDR3 is TGTGCCAGCAGCCACCATGGAGCGGGCACTGAAGCTTTCTTT.